The rows below give T cell receptor delta chains drawn from one sample of a study of gamma-delta T cells after stem cell transplantation. TCRdb reprocessed the RT-PCR reads using CATT. This repertoire shows under 1,500 delta-chain clones, roughly 15% found once; its top ten account for roughly 45%. The sequencing sample was made of gamma-delta T cells. Receptor source: a human donor. It is not recorded whose cells these are; they may come from a transplant donor. Each CDR3 is given with its conserved first and last residue. Fields, in order: J gene, V gene, D gene, clone size, CDR3 DNA, CDR3 protein. D genes are given only for firm matches. Size values are once, few and many counts, or a class for expanded clones, and some rows have none.

j_gene: TRDJ1
v_gene: TRDV1
d_gene: TRDD3
abundance: few
CDR3nt: TGTGCTCTTGGGGAACTAAATCGTATATCGGAGCCCTACATGGACTGGGGGGATGATAAACTCATCTTT
CDR3aa: CALGELNRISEPYMDWGDDKLIF

j_gene: TRDJ1
v_gene: TRDV2
d_gene: .
abundance: few
CDR3nt: TGTGCCTGTGACACCGTGCCGGGTGGCCCCTCGTACACCGATAAACTCATCTTT
CDR3aa: CACDTVPGGPSYTDKLIF

j_gene: TRDJ1
v_gene: TRDV1
d_gene: TRDD3
abundance: .
CDR3nt: TGTGCTCTTGGGGAACCGGAACCCAGGCCTTCCTACAACTGGGGGATATTACCTGGCGAGGGACTCATCTTT
CDR3aa: CALGEPEPRPSYNWGILPGEGLIF

j_gene: TRDJ1
v_gene: TRDV3
d_gene: TRDD3
abundance: .
CDR3nt: TGTGCCAAAAGGGAACTAGGCCCTACTGGGGGATATGGGTCGGATAAACTCATCTTT
CDR3aa: CAKRELGPTGGYGSDKLIF

j_gene: TRDJ1
v_gene: TRDV2
d_gene: TRDD3
abundance: .
CDR3nt: TGTGCCTGTGACACCGTCTCCCGTCTGGGGGATACTAGGACCGATAAACTCATCTTT
CDR3aa: CACDTVSRLGDTRTDKLIF

j_gene: TRDJ1
v_gene: TRDV2
d_gene: .
abundance: medium-sized
CDR3nt: TGTGCCTGTGACGCCATAGTGTACCGTACCGATAAACTCATCTTT
CDR3aa: CACDAIVYRTDKLIF

j_gene: TRDJ1
v_gene: TRDV2
d_gene: .
abundance: .
CDR3nt: TGTGCCTGTGACTACCGACGTGGGGGGAGGAGTAAACTCATCTTT
CDR3aa: CACDYRRGGRSKLIF

j_gene: TRDJ1
v_gene: TRDV2
d_gene: TRDD3
abundance: few
CDR3nt: TGTGCCTGTGACCTACTGGGGGATAGGTTCGGTAAACTCATCTTT
CDR3aa: CACDLLGDRFGKLIF

j_gene: TRDJ1
v_gene: TRDV2
d_gene: TRDD3
abundance: few
CDR3nt: TGTGCCTGTGACACTGTCGGTGGGGGATACGCTGAGTCATCGTACACCGATAAACTCATCTTT
CDR3aa: CACDTVGGGYAESSYTDKLIF

j_gene: TRDJ1
v_gene: TRDV3
d_gene: TRDD3
abundance: .
CDR3nt: TGTGCCTCTTACTTAGGAACTGGGGGATATTCGTCCGATAAACTCATCTTT
CDR3aa: CASYLGTGGYSSDKLIF

j_gene: TRDJ1
v_gene: TRDV2
d_gene: TRDD3
abundance: large
CDR3nt: TGTGCCTGTGACACGATCGTACTGGGGGATAAGGGCACCGATAAACTCATCTTT
CDR3aa: CACDTIVLGDKGTDKLIF

j_gene: TRDJ1
v_gene: TRDV2
d_gene: TRDD3
abundance: .
CDR3nt: TGCGCTTGTGACCATATGATGGGGGATCGTCGGTACACCGATAAACTCATCTTT
CDR3aa: CACDHMMGDRRYTDKLIF

j_gene: TRDJ1
v_gene: TRDV1
d_gene: .
abundance: .
CDR3nt: TGTGCTCTTGGAGCTGAAAATTCCCCGACCACCGATAAACTCATCTTT
CDR3aa: CALGAENSPTTDKLIF

j_gene: TRDJ1
v_gene: TRDV2
d_gene: .
abundance: .
CDR3nt: TGTGCCTGTGACACGGTCGGCTATAAGAGTGGCACCGATAAACTCATCTTT
CDR3aa: CACDTVGYKSGTDKLIF

j_gene: TRDJ1
v_gene: TRDV2
d_gene: TRDD3
abundance: .
CDR3nt: TGTGCCTGTGACCCCATAAAGAACAACTGGGGGATACGAGATGTCACCGATAAACTCATCTTT
CDR3aa: CACDPIKNNWGIRDVTDKLIF

j_gene: TRDJ1
v_gene: TRDV1
d_gene: TRDD3
abundance: .
CDR3nt: TGTGCTCTTGGGGTGCCCCCCATGTTCCCCTACTGGGGGAGGAGGGCTAAAACCGATAAACTCATCTTT
CDR3aa: CALGVPPMFPYWGRRAKTDKLIF

j_gene: TRDJ1
v_gene: TRDV2
d_gene: TRDD3
abundance: few
CDR3nt: TGTGCCTGTGACCCCTGGGGGACCTACACCGATAAACTCATCTTT
CDR3aa: CACDPWGTYTDKLIF

j_gene: TRDJ1
v_gene: TRDV2
d_gene: TRDD3
abundance: .
CDR3nt: TGTGCCTGTGATAGCCTTCAAACTGGGGGATACGCTCCCGATAAACTCATCTTT
CDR3aa: CACDSLQTGGYAPDKLIF

j_gene: TRDJ1
v_gene: TRDV2
d_gene: .
abundance: large
CDR3nt: TGTGCCTGTGACGCCATAGAAACTGTTAGGGCCGATAAACTCATCTTT
CDR3aa: CACDAIETVRADKLIF

j_gene: TRDJ1
v_gene: TRDV2
d_gene: .
abundance: .
CDR3nt: TGTGCCTGTGACAGTATCCGCGATGGGGCCGATAAACTCATCTTT
CDR3aa: CACDSIRDGADKLIF

j_gene: TRDJ1
v_gene: TRAV29/DV5
d_gene: .
abundance: few
CDR3nt: TGTGCAGCAATTCCGGCCTTACTCTACACCGATAAACTCATCTTC
CDR3aa: CAAIPALLYTDKLIF

j_gene: TRDJ1
v_gene: TRDV1
d_gene: .
abundance: .
CDR3nt: TGTGCTCTTGGGGAACCCCCAGCCTTCCTCTCCCGTTACTGGGGGGACATCGGGATTAACGCCGATAAACTCATCTTT
CDR3aa: CALGEPPAFLSRYWGDIGINADKLIF

j_gene: TRDJ1
v_gene: TRDV2
d_gene: TRDD3
abundance: few
CDR3nt: TGTGCCTGTGACACGCTGGGGGATAGGGCCGATAAACTCATCTTT
CDR3aa: CACDTLGDRADKLIF

j_gene: TRDJ1
v_gene: TRDV2
d_gene: TRDD3
abundance: .
CDR3nt: TGTGCCTGTGACAAACTGGGGGCCCGTAGAACCGATAAACTCATCTTT
CDR3aa: CACDKLGARRTDKLIF

j_gene: TRDJ1
v_gene: TRDV2
d_gene: .
abundance: .
CDR3nt: TGTGCCTGTGACGCGTGGACCAGGGATCTAAGCACCGATAAACTCATCTTT
CDR3aa: CACDAWTRDLSTDKLIF

j_gene: TRDJ1
v_gene: TRDV1
d_gene: TRDD3
abundance: .
CDR3nt: TGTGCTATTGGGAACATAAAAGGCAGTTGGTACTGGGGGAGACGTACAACCGATAAACTCATCTTT
CDR3aa: CAIGNIKGSWYWGRRTTDKLIF

j_gene: TRDJ2
v_gene: TRDV2
d_gene: TRDD3
abundance: medium-sized
CDR3nt: TGTGCCTGTGACACATTGCTGGGGGGCAGGGATTTGACAGCACAACTCTTCTTT
CDR3aa: CACDTLLGGRDLTAQLFF

j_gene: TRDJ1
v_gene: TRDV2
d_gene: .
abundance: few
CDR3nt: TGTGCCTGTGACACCGTACTGGAGGCCCGGGCAGACACCGATAAACTCATCTTT
CDR3aa: CACDTVLEARADTDKLIF

j_gene: TRDJ1
v_gene: TRDV2
d_gene: TRDD3
abundance: .
CDR3nt: TGTGCCTGTGACCCCGTAGGAGGACTGGGGGATATAAGGTACACCGATAAACTCATCTTT
CDR3aa: CACDPVGGLGDIRYTDKLIF

j_gene: TRDJ1
v_gene: TRDV2
d_gene: .
abundance: .
CDR3nt: TGTGCCTGTGACACCGTTGGGACCCAGATGACCGATAAACTCATCTTT
CDR3aa: CACDTVGTQMTDKLIF

j_gene: TRDJ1
v_gene: TRAV29/DV5
d_gene: .
abundance: .
CDR3nt: TGTGCAGCAATTCCGGCCTTACTCTACACCGATAAACTCATCTTT
CDR3aa: CAAIPALLYTDKLIF

j_gene: TRDJ1
v_gene: TRAV29/DV5
d_gene: .
abundance: medium-sized
CDR3nt: TGTGCAGCAGCTAGGGGTCCTACGGCGTACTGGTACACCGATAAACTCATCTTT
CDR3aa: CAAARGPTAYWYTDKLIF

j_gene: TRDJ1
v_gene: TRDV1
d_gene: .
abundance: .
CDR3nt: TGTGCTCTTGGGGAAGACCCCCCTTTCAATTGGCCGCGGGGGCCTTACACCGATAAACTCATCTTT
CDR3aa: CALGEDPPFNWPRGPYTDKLIF

j_gene: TRDJ1
v_gene: TRDV2
d_gene: TRDD3
abundance: .
CDR3nt: TGTGCCTGTGACACGGTGGGGGATTCCGATAAACTCATCTTT
CDR3aa: CACDTVGDSDKLIF

j_gene: TRDJ1
v_gene: TRDV1
d_gene: TRDD3
abundance: few
CDR3nt: TGTGCTCTTGGGGAATCAAGTTTTCGGGGGGTGGGGGAAAGGTACACCGATAAACTCATCTTT
CDR3aa: CALGESSFRGVGERYTDKLIF

j_gene: TRDJ1
v_gene: TRDV1
d_gene: .
abundance: .
CDR3nt: TGTGCTCTTGGGGAACTAGCCCCTACGGGGGTGGGGAGTGTCGGTCACGATAAACTCATCTTT
CDR3aa: CALGELAPTGVGSVGHDKLIF

j_gene: TRDJ1
v_gene: TRDV1
d_gene: TRDD3
abundance: few
CDR3nt: TGTGCTCTTGGGAAGGGTCTACCGTACTGGGGGTCTTACACCGATAAACTCATCTTT
CDR3aa: CALGKGLPYWGSYTDKLIF

j_gene: TRDJ1
v_gene: TRDV1
d_gene: .
abundance: .
CDR3nt: TGTGCTCTTGGGGGCCTTCCTACTTGGACTGGGGGACTCCCCCCCTCGGCCGATAAACTCATCTTT
CDR3aa: CALGGLPTWTGGLPPSADKLIF

j_gene: TRDJ2
v_gene: TRDV1
d_gene: TRDD3
abundance: .
CDR3nt: TGTGCTCTTGGGGAGCTCGAAGTACTGGGGGATACTCCTTTGACAGCACAACTCTTCTTT
CDR3aa: CALGELEVLGDTPLTAQLFF

j_gene: TRDJ1
v_gene: TRDV2
d_gene: TRDD3
abundance: .
CDR3nt: TGTGCCTGTGACTCCATTGCGACTGGGGGATACAAGTACACCGATAAACTCATCTTT
CDR3aa: CACDSIATGGYKYTDKLIF

j_gene: TRDJ1
v_gene: TRDV2
d_gene: TRDD3
abundance: few
CDR3nt: TGTGCCTGTGACACCCTTGGAACTGGGGGATACCAGGGTAAACTCATCTTT
CDR3aa: CACDTLGTGGYQGKLIF

j_gene: TRDJ2
v_gene: TRDV1
d_gene: .
abundance: .
CDR3nt: TGTGCTCTTGGGTCCCCGAAAACCCTTATCCTGATCAAAGCTTTGACAGCACAACTCTTCTTT
CDR3aa: CALGSPKTLILIKALTAQLFF

j_gene: TRDJ1
v_gene: TRDV1
d_gene: TRDD3
abundance: medium-sized
CDR3nt: TGTGCTCTTGGGGAAGGCTACATCGGGATACTAGGCCGTTACGGCAACACCGATAAACTCATCTTT
CDR3aa: CALGEGYIGILGRYGNTDKLIF

j_gene: TRDJ1
v_gene: TRDV3
d_gene: .
abundance: .
CDR3nt: TGTGCCCTATGGCCTTTAGCTGGGGTCCCTTACACCGATAAACTCATCTTT
CDR3aa: CALWPLAGVPYTDKLIF

j_gene: TRDJ1
v_gene: TRDV2
d_gene: .
abundance: .
CDR3nt: TGTGCCTGTCTGTGGGCCCACACCGATAAACTCATCTTT
CDR3aa: CACLWAHTDKLIF

j_gene: TRDJ1
v_gene: TRDV2
d_gene: TRDD3
abundance: .
CDR3nt: TGTGCCTGTGATATACTGGGGGATACGCGTACCGATAAACTCATCTTT
CDR3aa: CACDILGDTRTDKLIF

j_gene: TRDJ3
v_gene: TRDV2
d_gene: TRDD3
abundance: .
CDR3nt: TGTGCCTGTGACACCGGGGAAAACTGGGGGACCCCAGCAGTCTGGGACACCCGACAGATGTTTTTC
CDR3aa: CACDTGENWGTPAVWDTRQMFF

j_gene: TRDJ1
v_gene: TRDV1
d_gene: TRDD3
abundance: few
CDR3nt: TGTGCTCTTGGGATTTTACTGTACTGGGGCGTTGGAACCGATAAACTCATCTTT
CDR3aa: CALGILLYWGVGTDKLIF

j_gene: TRDJ1
v_gene: TRDV2
d_gene: .
abundance: .
CDR3nt: TGTGCCTGTGACACGGGGTCAGAGCTTCACACCGATAAACTCATCTTT
CDR3aa: CACDTGSELHTDKLIF